The rows below give T cell receptor beta chains drawn from one sample of a study of blood T cell repertoires in COVID-19. Sequenced by immunoSEQ multiplex PCR; TCRdb stores in-frame clones only, minus some. The table has around 360,000 clones, less than 90% seen once. The source material was PBMCs or T cells enriched from blood (not recorded which). The receptor set was obtained from a woman in her twenties or thirties who had recovered from COVID-19. The CDR3 runs from the conserved cysteine through the conserved F or W. A D gene is named only where the DNA matches it firmly.

13	TRBJ1-1	TRBV6-2/TRBV6-3	.	CASSAGTYTEAFF
14	TRBJ1-5	TRBV19	TRBD1	CATLDRGSNQPQHF
14	TRBJ2-7	TRBV6-5	.	CASSYSRLVGEQYF
15	TRBJ1-2	TRBV23-1	TRBD1	CASIQLTGGVYGYTF
12	TRBJ1-2	TRBV11-2	.	CASSLGGYGYTF
15	TRBJ1-2	TRBV29-1	TRBD1	CSVDVGTGRYYGYTF
13	TRBJ2-1	TRBV12-3/TRBV12-4	.	CASCPGDGNEQFF
15	TRBJ2-1	TRBV18	TRBD1	CASSPGDRGRNEQFF
15	TRBJ2-1	TRBV7-9	.	CASSLSASSYNEQFF
15	TRBJ2-7	TRBV27	TRBD1	CASSSPGQGSYEQYF
12	TRBJ1-2	TRBV20-1	.	CSASKDKYGYTF
15	TRBJ2-7	TRBV27	TRBD2	CASSEGLAGVYEQYF
16	TRBJ2-3	TRBV2	.	CASSGDSRTSTDTQYF
13	TRBJ1-1	TRBV5-3	.	CARFGGQRCWAFF
16	TRBJ1-4	TRBV7-2	.	CASSLGVTIPNEKLFF
14	TRBJ1-1	TRBV10-3	.	CAIRETGMNTEAFF
9	TRBJ1-5	TRBV30	.	CALNQPQHF
15	TRBJ2-7	TRBV4-1	TRBD2	CASSQVTAGLAEQYF
13	TRBJ1-2	TRBV6-5	.	CASRTPANYGYTF
13	TRBJ1-2	TRBV3-1/TRBV3-2	.	CASSPTENYGYTF
13	TRBJ1-1	TRBV3-1/TRBV3-2	.	CASSARGNTEAFF
16	TRBJ1-4	TRBV7-9	TRBD1	CASSSGQGGANEKLFF
15	TRBJ2-4	TRBV27	TRBD2	CASSLTVAGVPIQYF
17	TRBJ2-7	TRBV7-8	TRBD2	CASSLEGTSGRFYEQYF
12	TRBJ1-2	TRBV29-1	.	CSVEGRQTGYTF
17	TRBJ1-5	TRBV15	.	CATSRDGAGYSNQPQHF
15	TRBJ2-1	TRBV14	TRBD1	CASSPPQGAYNEQFF
12	TRBJ2-1	TRBV29-1	.	CSVERQDKEQFF
15	TRBJ2-4	TRBV11-2	TRBD2	CASSLLSGGADIQYF
14	TRBJ2-7	TRBV25-1	.	CASRPDRSSYEQYF
14	TRBJ1-1	TRBV7-9	.	CASSSPGRSTEAFF
13	TRBJ1-1	TRBV27	.	CASSLYWNTEAFF
15	TRBJ1-1	TRBV3-1/TRBV3-2	.	CASSQDWGGNTEAFF
16	TRBJ2-3	TRBV13	.	CASSLGGTGGTDTQYF
18	TRBJ1-1	TRBV27	TRBD1	CASSRIPGQARGGAEAFF
14	TRBJ2-7	TRBV7-2	.	CASSLRKGTYEQYF
14	TRBJ1-1	TRBV7-9	TRBD1	CASTTTGVNTEAFF
14	TRBJ1-1	TRBV28	TRBD1	CASSLGQGTTEAFF
15	TRBJ1-5	TRBV27	TRBD1	CASSRRTGINQPQHF
13	TRBJ1-2	TRBV28	.	CASSPQGKSGYTF
12	TRBJ2-7	TRBV30	TRBD1	CAWRDRGYEQYF
13	TRBJ1-2	TRBV11-2	.	CASSPQSDYGYTF
14	TRBJ2-7	TRBV6-1	.	CASSELATLYEQYF
15	TRBJ1-5	TRBV25-1	TRBD1	CASSEGTGGNQPQHF
14	TRBJ2-7	TRBV19	.	CASSMGDTSYEQYF
15	TRBJ2-1	TRBV28	TRBD2	CASSVWGGSRNEQFF
13	TRBJ1-5	TRBV20-1	.	CSASDLGEKPQHF
13	TRBJ2-7	TRBV12-3/TRBV12-4	.	CASSFTGSYEQYF
16	TRBJ2-7	TRBV3-1/TRBV3-2	TRBD1	CASSQDGGQGWNEQYF
16	TRBJ2-3	TRBV5-4	TRBD2	CASSWGSGGATDTQYF
17	TRBJ2-7	TRBV28	TRBD2	CASRPPGLAGGTYEQYF
15	TRBJ1-1	TRBV7-9	.	CASSLVAGSGTEAFF
15	TRBJ1-5	TRBV19	TRBD1	CASIGTGRSNQPQHF
14	TRBJ2-2	TRBV7-9	.	CARPGTVDTGELFF
12	TRBJ2-1	TRBV5-1	.	CASSLPGPGVFF
12	TRBJ2-2	TRBV2	TRBD2	CASSGTGEGLFF
12	TRBJ2-7	TRBV6-5	.	CASTTGKYEQYF
13	TRBJ2-7	TRBV27	.	CASSFGRGYEQYF